One sample yielded the 5 T cell receptor beta chains listed below, sequenced in a study of cytomegalovirus exposure and HLA in healthy donors. PCR employed 60 Vbeta and 13 Jbeta primers. Clones were read by immunoSEQ multiplex PCR, and TCRdb kept only the in-frame ones, dropping some. This sample carries 85,000 to 90,000 clones, roughly 80% of them seen once, and the ten largest clones take roughly a tenth. The specimen was PBMCs. The receptors derive from a man aged 30 to 45 in good health and CMV-seropositive.

V gene TRBV7-9 combines with J gene TRBJ2-7; maybe TRBD1 (6 bases). CDR1 and CDR2 from the germline V gene are SEHNR and FQNEAQ (reference sequence). The CDR3 extends over 12 amino acids. Trimming took off 5 bases at V and 5 bases at J, with 10 bases between the two ends. CDR3 protein: CASSETGDEQYF. Written as DNA, the CDR3 is TGTGCCAGCAGCGAGACAGGAGACGAGCAGTACTTC. Using reference TRBV7-9 and TRBJ2-7 for the parts outside the CDR3, the full variable domain is DTGVSQNPRHKITKRGQNVTFRCDPISEHNRLYWYRQTLGQGPEFLTYFQNEAQLEKSRLLSDRFSAERPKGSFSTLEIQRTEQGDSAMYLCASSETGDEQYFGPGTRLTVT.

The chain is built from TRBV5-6 and TRBJ2-5; D possibly corresponds to TRBD2 (6 bases). Germline-derived CDR1 and CDR2 are SGHDT and YYEEEE. The length of the CDR3 is 17 residues. Trimming shortened V by 3 bases and J by 4 bases, and 22 bases separated the two germline ends. The CDR3 DNA is TGTGCCAGCAGCTCGTACCCCCCGCGACTAGTTGGAGAGACCCAGTACTTC. As protein: CASSSYPPRLVGETQYF. Full variable domain (missing parts from reference TRBV5-6 and TRBJ2-5): DAGVTQSPTHLIKTRGQQVTLRCSPKSGHDTVSWYQQALGQGPQFIFQYYEEEERQRGNFPDRFSGHQFPNYSSELNVNALLLGDSALYLCASSSYPPRLVGETQYFGPGTRLLVL.

This chain joins TRBV4-1 and TRBJ1-5; 8 nucleotides align to TRBD1. The germline V gene encodes CDR1 MGHRA and CDR2 YSYEKL. V lost 2 bases, J lost 5 bases, and 8 bases stayed unmatched. CDR3 length: 16 amino acids. The CDR3 protein is CASSQIPGQAYQPQHF. Written as DNA, the CDR3 is TGCGCCAGCAGCCAAATCCCGGGACAGGCGTATCAGCCCCAGCATTTT.

The chain joins TRBV19 to TRBJ2-5, with TRBD1 identical over 7 bases. Matching the DNA end better, TRBJ2-7 makes the J call doubtful. The V gene's germline CDR1 is LNHDA and CDR2 SQIVND (reference sequence). This CDR3 comprises 15 residues. The CDR3: CASSYGQAGSYEQYF. The CDR3 DNA reads TGTGCCAGTAGTTACGGACAGGCTGGCTCCTACGAGCAGTACTTC.

The rearrangement uses TRBV4-1 and TRBJ2-1, with 12 bases fitting TRBD2. The CDR3 runs to 20 residues. V lost 2 bases to trimming and J lost 4 bases; unmatched junction nucleotides: 15. Germline loops: CDR1 MGHRA, CDR2 YSYEKL. The CDR3 sequence: CASSQSPVLAGGSDYNEQFF. Here the CDR3 DNA reads TGCGCCAGCAGCCAATCGCCCGTACTAGCGGGGGGCTCCGATTACAATGAGCAGTTCTTC.